This T cell receptor (beta chain) came from a study of blood T cell repertoires in COVID-19. Study background: Sites across the United States, Italy and Spain contributed samples from acute and convalescent COVID-19.

The sample holds one count of this clone. Profiled with immunoSEQ multiplex PCR; TCRdb holds only in-frame clones, not every one. The sample has 180,000 or so clones, around 83% seen once. J gave up 9 bases and V 8 bases, and 13 bases lay outside the gene matches. Germline assignment: CDR1 SQVTM and CDR2 ANQGSEA. The CDR3 consists of 14 residues. The chain recombines TRBV29-1 with TRBJ2-1, with TRBD2 identical over 10 bases. Input material: peripheral blood. The TCR sequence derives from a woman aged 80 or over with acute or convalescent COVID-19. The CDR3 nucleotides are TGCAGCTCCCATCGGGCTAGCGGGAGTGGTGAGCAGTTCTTC. Its translation is CSSHRASGSGEQFF.